What follows is one TCR beta chain and its context. This specimen belongs to a study of blood T cell repertoires in COVID-19. V shed 8 bases and J 6 bases; nucleotides not matched to a gene: 2. The CDR3 is 14 residues long. Germline V lookup: CDR1 MGHDK, CDR2 SYGVNS. Generated by immunoSEQ multiplex PCR, the TCRdb table keeps only in-frame clones and is missing some. This sample has 60,000 to 65,000 clones; roughly 76% occur once, and the top ten carry less than 6%. The sample taken for sequencing was peripheral blood. The receptor comes from a human donor in a cohort sampled during active COVID-19. V is TRBV25-1 and J is TRBJ2-2, with 14 bases lining up with TRBD2. The CDR3 DNA reads TGTGCCAGCCAGACTAGCGGGGGGGCCGGGGAGCTGTTTTTT. Amino acids: CASQTSGGAGELFF. The full variable domain, with the rest looked up from reference TRBV25-1 and TRBJ2-2, is EADIYQTPRYLVIGTGKKITLECSQTMGHDKMYWYQQDPGMELHLIHYSYGVNSTEKGDLSSESTVSRIRTEHFPLTLESARPSHTSQYLCASQTSGGAGELFFGEGSRLTVL.